Below are 10 T cell receptor beta chains sequenced from a single sample in a study of shared clonotypes between healthy human individuals. Sequencing was performed with immunoSEQ multiplex PCR; in TCRdb, only in-frame clones are kept and a portion is missing. The sample holds about 470,000 clones; roughly 83% are singletons and the top ten take approximately 13%. The sequenced sample was PBMCs. The receptors derive from a woman aged 40 to 49 in good health. Some clones in this sample may be carry-over from other donors' samples.

V and J are TRBV25-1 and TRBJ2-7, with D unresolved. From germline, CDR1 is MGHDK and CDR2 SYGVNS. CDR3 size: 13 residues. V lost 4 bases and J 3 bases, leaving 10 bases between the germline ends. CDR3 sequence reads: CASSVGSGYEQYF. The DNA for the CDR3 is TGTGCCAGCAGTGTGGGGTCAGGCTACGAGCAGTACTTC.

The V gene is TRBV27, the J gene TRBJ2-5; unclear D gene. Between the trimmed V and J ends, which lost 6 bases and 4 bases, there was a span of 9 bases. Germline V gives CDR1 MNHEY, CDR2 SMNVEV (reference sequence). The CDR3 totals 12 residues. CDR3 nucleotides: TGTGCCAGCAGAGGGCCGGGAGAGACCCAGTACTTC. Its protein is CASRGPGETQYF.

The CDR3 protein is CASSLTGDNYNEQFF. CDR3 coding DNA: TGTGCCAGCAGCTTAACGGGTGACAACTACAATGAGCAGTTCTTC. The rearrangement joins TRBV7-3 to TRBJ2-1; D is unclear. Trimming took 0 bases from V and 3 from J, leaving 9 bases between them. There are 15 residues in the CDR3. Germline lookup yields CDR1 SGHTA and CDR2 FQGTGA.

This chain joins TRBV7-8 and TRBJ1-5; 7 bases align to TRBD1. V lost 5 bases, J lost 1 base, and 8 bases stayed unmatched. The CDR3 has 16 residues. CDR1 is SGHVS and CDR2 is FQNEAQ in the germline V gene. The CDR3 DNA reads as TGTGCCAGCAGCACCCAAGGGGGCCAGAGCAATCAGCCCCAGCATTTT. It codes for CASSTQGGQSNQPQHF.

The chain joins TRBV13 to TRBJ2-4; possibly TRBD1 for D (5 bases). Germline CDR1 and CDR2: PRHDT and FYEKMQ (reference sequence). Trimming left V 1 base short and J 1 base short, with 14 bases between. This CDR3 comprises 17 residues. The CDR3 bases are TGTGCCAGCAGCTTAGATCAGGGAACGGCGGCCAAAAACATTCAGTACTTC. Encoded protein: CASSLDQGTAAKNIQYF. Complete variable domain (other parts from reference TRBV13 and TRBJ2-4): AAGVIQSPRHLIKEKRETATLKCYPIPRHDTVYWYQQGPGQDPQFLISFYEKMQSDKGSIPDRFSAQQFSDYHSELNMSSLELGDSALYFCASSLDQGTAAKNIQYFGAGTRLSVL.

This rearrangement joins TRBV4-3 to TRBJ2-1; 12 bases align to TRBD2. The CDR3 covers 17 residues. The J segment lost 5 bases and the V segment lost 0 bases, leaving 5 bases of the junction unmatched. Germline V gives CDR1 LGHNA, CDR2 YSLEER. This chain's CDR3 is CASSQELAGGTDNEQFF. CDR3 sequence (DNA): TGCGCCAGCAGCCAAGAACTAGCGGGAGGTACGGACAATGAGCAGTTCTTC.

This clone was seen only once. V gene TRBV7-2 combines with J gene TRBJ2-3, with TRBD2 matching over 12 bases. There are 15 residues in the CDR3. V was pared by 5 bases and J by 13 bases, with 13 bases of the junction left unmatched. The germline V gene encodes CDR1 SGHTA and CDR2 FQGNSA. The CDR3 here is CASSLTTSGRPRKYF. Written as DNA, the CDR3 is TGTGCCAGCAGCCTGACAACTAGCGGGAGGCCCAGGAAGTATTTT.

This chain connects TRBV29-1 to TRBJ2-1; D remains ambiguous. This CDR3 is built from 12 residues. V was shortened by 7 bases and J by 5 bases, with 12 bases between the two germline ends. Germline CDR1 reads SQVTM; CDR2 reads ANQGSEA. The CDR3 DNA is TGCAGCGGTTACTGGAGAAACAATGAGCAGTTCTTC. Translating gives CSGYWRNNEQFF.

V usage is TRBV28 and J usage is TRBJ2-7; D is possibly TRBD1 (6 bases). This CDR3 comprises 12 residues. Germline loops: CDR1 MDHEN, CDR2 SYDVKM. Trimming pared 5 bases from V and 8 bases from J, leaving 13 bases between. The DNA of the CDR3 is TGTGCCAGCAGTCAATTCAGGGGCCAGCAGTACTTC. Translated, it gives CASSQFRGQQYF.

In this sample, this clone turned up a few times. This sequence joins TRBV28 and TRBJ1-5; tentative D call: TRBD1 (5 bases). Trimming removed 3 bases from V and 1 base from J, with 13 bases in between. Germline CDR1 and CDR2: MDHEN and SYDVKM. This CDR3 is built from 16 residues. The CDR3 sequence: CASSFFWDASNQPQHF. The CDR3 DNA is TGTGCCAGCAGTTTTTTCTGGGACGCCAGCAATCAGCCCCAGCATTTT.